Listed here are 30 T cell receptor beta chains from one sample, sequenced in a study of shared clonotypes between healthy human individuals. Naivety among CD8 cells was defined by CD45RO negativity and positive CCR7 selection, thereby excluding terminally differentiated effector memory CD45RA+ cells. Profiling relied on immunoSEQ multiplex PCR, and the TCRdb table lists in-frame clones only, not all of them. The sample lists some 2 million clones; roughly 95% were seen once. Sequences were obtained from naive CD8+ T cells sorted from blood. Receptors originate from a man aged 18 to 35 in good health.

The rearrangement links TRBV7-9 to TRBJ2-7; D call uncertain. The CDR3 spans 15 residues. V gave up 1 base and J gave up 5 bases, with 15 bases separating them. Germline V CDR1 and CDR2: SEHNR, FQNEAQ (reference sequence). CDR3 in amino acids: CASSLVGEWANEQYF. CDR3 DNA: TGTGCCAGCAGCTTAGTTGGGGAATGGGCGAACGAGCAGTACTTC.

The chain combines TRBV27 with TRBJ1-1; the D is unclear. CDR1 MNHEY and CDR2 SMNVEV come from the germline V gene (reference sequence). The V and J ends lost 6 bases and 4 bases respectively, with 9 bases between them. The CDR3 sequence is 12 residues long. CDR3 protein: CASRLGSTEAFF. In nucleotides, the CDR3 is TGTGCCAGCAGGCTGGGGAGCACTGAAGCTTTCTTT.

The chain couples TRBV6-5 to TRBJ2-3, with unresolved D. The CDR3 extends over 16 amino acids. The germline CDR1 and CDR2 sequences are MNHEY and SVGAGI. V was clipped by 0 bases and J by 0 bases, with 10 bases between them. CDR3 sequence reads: CASSYSPQTSTDTQYF. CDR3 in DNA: TGTGCCAGCAGTTACTCACCCCAAACAAGCACAGATACGCAGTATTTT.

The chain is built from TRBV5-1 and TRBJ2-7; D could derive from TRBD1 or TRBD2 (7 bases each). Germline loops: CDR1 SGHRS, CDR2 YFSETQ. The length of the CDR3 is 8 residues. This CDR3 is CRGDRGYF. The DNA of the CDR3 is TGCCGGGGGGACAGAGGATACTTC.

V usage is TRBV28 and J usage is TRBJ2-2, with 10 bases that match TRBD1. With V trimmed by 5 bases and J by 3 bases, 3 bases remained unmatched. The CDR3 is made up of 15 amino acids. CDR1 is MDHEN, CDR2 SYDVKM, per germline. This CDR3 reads CASSAGQGDTGELFF. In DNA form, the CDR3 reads TGTGCCAGCAGTGCCGGACAGGGGGACACCGGGGAGCTGTTTTTT.

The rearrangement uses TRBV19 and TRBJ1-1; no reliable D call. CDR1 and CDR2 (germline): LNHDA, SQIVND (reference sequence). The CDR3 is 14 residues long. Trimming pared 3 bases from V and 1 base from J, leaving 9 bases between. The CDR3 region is CASSMAEGNTEAFF. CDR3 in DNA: TGTGCCAGTAGTATGGCAGAGGGGAACACTGAAGCTTTCTTT.

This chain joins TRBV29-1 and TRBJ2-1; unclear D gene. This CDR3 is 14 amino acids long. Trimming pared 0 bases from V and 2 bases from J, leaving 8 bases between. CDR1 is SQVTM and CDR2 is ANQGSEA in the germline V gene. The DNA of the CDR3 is TGCAGCGTTGAAGACGGTAGGGCCTACAATGAGCAGTTCTTC. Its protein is CSVEDGRAYNEQFF.

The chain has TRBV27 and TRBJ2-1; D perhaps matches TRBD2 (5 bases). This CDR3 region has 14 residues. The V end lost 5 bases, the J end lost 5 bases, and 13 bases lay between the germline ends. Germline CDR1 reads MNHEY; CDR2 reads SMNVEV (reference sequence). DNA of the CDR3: TGTGCCAGCAGTCCACAACCGGGGAACAATGAGCAGTTCTTC. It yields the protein CASSPQPGNNEQFF.

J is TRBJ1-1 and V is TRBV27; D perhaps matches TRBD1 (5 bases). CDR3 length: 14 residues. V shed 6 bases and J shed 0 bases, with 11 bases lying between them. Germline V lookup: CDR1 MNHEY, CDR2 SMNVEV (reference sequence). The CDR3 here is CASRRGTMNTEAFF. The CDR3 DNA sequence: TGTGCCAGCAGGAGGGGTACAATGAACACTGAAGCTTTCTTT.

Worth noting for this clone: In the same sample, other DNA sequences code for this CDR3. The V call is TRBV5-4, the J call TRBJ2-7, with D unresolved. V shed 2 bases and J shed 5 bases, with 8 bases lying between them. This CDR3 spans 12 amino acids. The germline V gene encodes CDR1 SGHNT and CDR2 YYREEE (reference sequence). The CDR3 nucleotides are TGTGCCAGCAGCTTTGGTGCTAACGAGCAGTACTTC. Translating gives CASSFGANEQYF.

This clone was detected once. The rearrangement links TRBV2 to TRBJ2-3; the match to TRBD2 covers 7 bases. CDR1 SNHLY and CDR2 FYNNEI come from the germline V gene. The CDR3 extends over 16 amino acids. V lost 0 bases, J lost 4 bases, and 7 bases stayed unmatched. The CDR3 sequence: CASSEAEGGPADTQYF. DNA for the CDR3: TGTGCCAGCAGTGAAGCTGAGGGAGGGCCGGCAGATACGCAGTATTTT.

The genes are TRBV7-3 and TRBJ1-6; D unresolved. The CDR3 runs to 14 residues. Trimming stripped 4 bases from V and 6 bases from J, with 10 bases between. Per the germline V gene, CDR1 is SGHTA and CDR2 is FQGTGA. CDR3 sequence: CASSSPGVNSPLHF. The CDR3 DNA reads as TGTGCCAGCAGCTCCCCAGGTGTTAATTCACCCCTCCACTTT.

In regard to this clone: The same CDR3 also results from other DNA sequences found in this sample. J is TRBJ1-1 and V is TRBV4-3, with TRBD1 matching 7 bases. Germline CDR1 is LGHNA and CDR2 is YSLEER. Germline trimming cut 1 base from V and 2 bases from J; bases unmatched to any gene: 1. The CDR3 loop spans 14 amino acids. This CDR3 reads CASSQGDSNTEAFF. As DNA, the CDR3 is TGCGCCAGCAGCCAAGGGGACAGCAACACTGAAGCTTTCTTT.

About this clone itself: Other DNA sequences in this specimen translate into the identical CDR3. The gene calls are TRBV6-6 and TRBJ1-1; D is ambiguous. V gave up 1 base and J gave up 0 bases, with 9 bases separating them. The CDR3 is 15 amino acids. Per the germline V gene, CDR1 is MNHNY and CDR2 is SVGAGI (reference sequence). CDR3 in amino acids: CASSYLSGLNTEAFF. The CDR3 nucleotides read TGTGCCAGCAGTTACTTGTCAGGACTGAACACTGAAGCTTTCTTT.

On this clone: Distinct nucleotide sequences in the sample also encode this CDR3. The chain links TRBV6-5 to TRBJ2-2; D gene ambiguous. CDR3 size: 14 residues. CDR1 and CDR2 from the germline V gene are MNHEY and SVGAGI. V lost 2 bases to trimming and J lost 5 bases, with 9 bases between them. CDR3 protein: CASSYGEGTGELFF. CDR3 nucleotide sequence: TGTGCCAGCAGTTACGGGGAAGGAACCGGGGAGCTGTTTTTT.

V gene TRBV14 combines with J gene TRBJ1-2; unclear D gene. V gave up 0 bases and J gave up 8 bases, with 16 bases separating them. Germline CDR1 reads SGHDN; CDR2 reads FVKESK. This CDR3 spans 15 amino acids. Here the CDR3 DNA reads TGTGCCAGCAGCCAAGATGAAACAGCCTGGGAGGGCTACACCTTC. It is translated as CASSQDETAWEGYTF. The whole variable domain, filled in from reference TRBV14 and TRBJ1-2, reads EAGVTQFPSHSVIEKGQTVTLRCDPISGHDNLYWYRRVMGKEIKFLLHFVKESKQDESGMPNNRFLAERTGGTYSTLKVQPAELEDSGVYFCASSQDETAWEGYTFGSGTRLTVV.

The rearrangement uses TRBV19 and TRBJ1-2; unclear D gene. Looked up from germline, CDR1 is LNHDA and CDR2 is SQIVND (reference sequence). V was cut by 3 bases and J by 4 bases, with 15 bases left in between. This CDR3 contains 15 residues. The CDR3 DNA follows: TGTGCCAGTAGTATCGAACCGGTGGGGTCCTATGGCTACACCTTC. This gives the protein CASSIEPVGSYGYTF.

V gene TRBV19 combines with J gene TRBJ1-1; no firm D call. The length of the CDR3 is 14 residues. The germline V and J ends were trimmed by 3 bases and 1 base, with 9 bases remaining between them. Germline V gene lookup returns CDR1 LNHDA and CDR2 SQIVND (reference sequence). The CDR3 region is CASSIWDSNTEAFF. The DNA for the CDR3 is TGTGCCAGTAGTATCTGGGATTCGAACACTGAAGCTTTCTTT.

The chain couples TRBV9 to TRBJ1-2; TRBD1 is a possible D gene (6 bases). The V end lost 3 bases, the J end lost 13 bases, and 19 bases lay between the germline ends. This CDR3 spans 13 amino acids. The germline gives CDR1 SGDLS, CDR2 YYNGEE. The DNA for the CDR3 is TGTGCCAGCAGCGAAACGGACAGCCAGGGGCTCACCTTC. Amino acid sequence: CASSETDSQGLTF.

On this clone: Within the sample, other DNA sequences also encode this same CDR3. As DNA, the CDR3 is TGTGCCAGCAGCGTACTCTCCGGTAGTGAGCAGTTCTTC. Encoded protein: CASSVLSGSEQFF. The chain joins TRBV9 to TRBJ2-1; D unresolved. Trimming pared 1 base from V and 9 bases from J, leaving 11 bases between. Germline CDR1 reads SGDLS; CDR2 reads YYNGEE. The CDR3 runs 13 residues. Full variable domain (remainder filled in from reference TRBV9 and TRBJ2-1): DSGVTQTPKHLITATGQRVTLRCSPRSGDLSVYWYQQSLDQGLQFLIQYYNGEERAKGNILERFSAQQFPDLHSELNLSSLELGDSALYFCASSVLSGSEQFFGPGTRLTVL.

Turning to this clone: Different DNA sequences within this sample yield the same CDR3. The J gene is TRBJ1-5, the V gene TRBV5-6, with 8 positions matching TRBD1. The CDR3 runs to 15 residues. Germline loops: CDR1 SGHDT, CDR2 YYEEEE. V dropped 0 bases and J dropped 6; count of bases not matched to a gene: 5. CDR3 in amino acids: CASSLGQGAFQPQHF. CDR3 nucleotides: TGTGCCAGCAGCTTGGGGCAGGGGGCTTTTCAGCCCCAGCATTTT.

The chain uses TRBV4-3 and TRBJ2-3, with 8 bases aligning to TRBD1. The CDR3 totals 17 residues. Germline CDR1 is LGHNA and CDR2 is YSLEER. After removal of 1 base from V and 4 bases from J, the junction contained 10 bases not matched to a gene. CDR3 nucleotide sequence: TGCGCCAGCAGCCAAGCCAGGGCGGGACAGGAGGCAGATACGCAGTATTTT. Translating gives CASSQARAGQEADTQYF.

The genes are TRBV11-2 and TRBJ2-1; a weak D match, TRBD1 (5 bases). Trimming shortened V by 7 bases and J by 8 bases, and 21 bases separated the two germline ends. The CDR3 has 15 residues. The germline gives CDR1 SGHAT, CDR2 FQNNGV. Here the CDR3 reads CASIQTERLIDEQFF. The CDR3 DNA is TGTGCCAGCATCCAGACAGAGAGGCTTATTGATGAGCAGTTCTTC.

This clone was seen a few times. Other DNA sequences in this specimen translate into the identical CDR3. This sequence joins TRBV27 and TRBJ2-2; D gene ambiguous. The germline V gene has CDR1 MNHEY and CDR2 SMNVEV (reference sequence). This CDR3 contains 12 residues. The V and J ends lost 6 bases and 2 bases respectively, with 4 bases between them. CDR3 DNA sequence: TGTGCCAGCAGGGGAAACACCGGGGAGCTGTTTTTT. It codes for CASRGNTGELFF.

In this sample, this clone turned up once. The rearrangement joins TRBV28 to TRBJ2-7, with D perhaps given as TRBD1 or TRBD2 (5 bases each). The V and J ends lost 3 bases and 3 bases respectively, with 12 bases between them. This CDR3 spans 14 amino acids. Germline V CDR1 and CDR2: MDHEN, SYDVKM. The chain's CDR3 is CASSLVGADYEQYF. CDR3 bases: TGTGCCAGCAGTTTGGTCGGGGCCGACTACGAGCAGTACTTC.

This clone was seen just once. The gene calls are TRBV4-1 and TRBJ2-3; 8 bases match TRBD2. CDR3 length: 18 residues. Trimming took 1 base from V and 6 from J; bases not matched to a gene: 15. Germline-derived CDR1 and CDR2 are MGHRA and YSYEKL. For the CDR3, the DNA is TGCGCCAGCAGCCAAGTCTCCGCCCCGGGGGGGGAAGACGATACGCAGTATTTT. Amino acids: CASSQVSAPGGEDDTQYF.

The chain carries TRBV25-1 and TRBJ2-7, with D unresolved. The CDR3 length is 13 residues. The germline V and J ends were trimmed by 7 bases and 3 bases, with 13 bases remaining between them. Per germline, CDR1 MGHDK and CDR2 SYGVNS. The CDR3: CASTPSGGYEQYF. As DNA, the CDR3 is TGTGCCAGCACCCCCTCGGGCGGCTACGAGCAGTACTTC.

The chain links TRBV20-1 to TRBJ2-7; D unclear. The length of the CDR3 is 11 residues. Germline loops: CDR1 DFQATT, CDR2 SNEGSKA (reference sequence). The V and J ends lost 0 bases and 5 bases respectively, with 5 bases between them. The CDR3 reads CSAREGHEQYF. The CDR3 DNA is TGCAGTGCTAGAGAGGGCCACGAGCAGTACTTC.

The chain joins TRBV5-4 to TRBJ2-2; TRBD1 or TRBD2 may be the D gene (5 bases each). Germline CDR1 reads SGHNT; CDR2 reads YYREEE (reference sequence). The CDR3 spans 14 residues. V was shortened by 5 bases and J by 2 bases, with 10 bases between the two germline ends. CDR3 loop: CASSGDGNTGELFF. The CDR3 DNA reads TGTGCCAGCAGTGGGGACGGTAACACCGGGGAGCTGTTTTTT.

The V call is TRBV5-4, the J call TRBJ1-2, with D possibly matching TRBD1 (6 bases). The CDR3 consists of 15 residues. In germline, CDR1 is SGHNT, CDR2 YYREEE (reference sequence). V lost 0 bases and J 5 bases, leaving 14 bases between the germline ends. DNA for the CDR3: TGTGCCAGCAGCTTGGGAGGACAGAAGGCTTATGGCTACACCTTC. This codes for CASSLGGQKAYGYTF.